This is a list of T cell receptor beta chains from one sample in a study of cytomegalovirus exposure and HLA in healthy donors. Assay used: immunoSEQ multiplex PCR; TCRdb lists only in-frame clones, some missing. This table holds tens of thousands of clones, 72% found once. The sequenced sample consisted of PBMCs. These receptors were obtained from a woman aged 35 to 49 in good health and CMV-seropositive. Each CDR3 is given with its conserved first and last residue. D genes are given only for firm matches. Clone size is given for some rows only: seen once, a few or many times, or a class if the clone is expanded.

cdr3_aa: CASSPITGIYGYTF
cdr3_nt: TGTGCCAGCAGCCCCATTACAGGAATCTATGGCTACACCTTC
j_call: TRBJ1-2
v_call: TRBV5-8
d_call: -
clone_size: -

cdr3_aa: CASSGRTGNNSPLHF
cdr3_nt: TGTGCCAGCAGTGGGAGGACAGGGAATAATTCACCCCTCCACTTT
j_call: TRBJ1-6
v_call: TRBV2
d_call: TRBD1
clone_size: -

cdr3_aa: CASSPRGLAGGSEQFF
cdr3_nt: TGTGCCAGCAGCCCAAGGGGGTTAGCGGGGGGTAGTGAGCAGTTCTTC
j_call: TRBJ2-1
v_call: TRBV9
d_call: TRBD2
clone_size: -

cdr3_aa: CASSLAGSNSPLHF
cdr3_nt: TGTGCCAGCAGCTTAGCCGGGAGCAATTCACCCCTCCACTTT
j_call: TRBJ1-6
v_call: TRBV11-3
d_call: -
clone_size: -

cdr3_aa: CAWQDIVGYEQYF
cdr3_nt: TGTGCCTGGCAGGACATTGTGGGTTACGAGCAGTACTTC
j_call: TRBJ2-7
v_call: TRBV30
d_call: -
clone_size: -

cdr3_aa: CASSYSASYEQYF
cdr3_nt: TGTGCCAGCAGTTACAGCGCTTCCTACGAGCAGTACTTC
j_call: TRBJ2-7
v_call: TRBV6-5
d_call: -
clone_size: -

cdr3_aa: CASSQSTGTLNSPLHF
cdr3_nt: TGTGCCAGCAGCCAAAGTACCGGGACACTTAATTCACCCCTCCACTTT
j_call: TRBJ1-6
v_call: TRBV14
d_call: -
clone_size: few

cdr3_aa: CASSLGSGGQDTQYF
cdr3_nt: TGTGCCAGCAGCTTAGGTTCGGGGGGGCAAGATACGCAGTATTTT
j_call: TRBJ2-3
v_call: TRBV7-8
d_call: TRBD2
clone_size: -

cdr3_aa: CASSQGGGSYEQYF
cdr3_nt: TGCGCCAGCAGCCAAGGTGGAGGGTCCTACGAGCAGTACTTC
j_call: TRBJ2-7
v_call: TRBV4-1
d_call: -
clone_size: -

cdr3_aa: CASSYGQPYEQYF
cdr3_nt: TGTGCCAGCAGCTACGGACAGCCCTACGAGCAGTACTTC
j_call: TRBJ2-7
v_call: TRBV11-2
d_call: -
clone_size: -

cdr3_aa: CSVEDWDSRPQETQYF
cdr3_nt: TGCAGCGTTGAAGACTGGGACAGCAGACCCCAAGAGACCCAGTACTTC
j_call: TRBJ2-5
v_call: TRBV29-1
d_call: TRBD1
clone_size: many

cdr3_aa: CASSISSNYGYTF
cdr3_nt: TGTGCCAGCAGCATATCCAGTAACTATGGCTACACCTTC
j_call: TRBJ1-2
v_call: TRBV5-6
d_call: -
clone_size: -

cdr3_aa: CASSLADSHTEAFF
cdr3_nt: TGCGCCAGCAGCTTGGCCGACAGTCACACTGAAGCTTTCTTT
j_call: TRBJ1-1
v_call: TRBV5-1
d_call: -
clone_size: -

cdr3_aa: CASRQGNIYEQYF
cdr3_nt: TGTGCCAGCAGACAGGGGAATATTTACGAGCAGTACTTC
j_call: TRBJ2-7
v_call: TRBV6-1
d_call: TRBD1
clone_size: -

cdr3_aa: CASSLVGQRYEQYF
cdr3_nt: TGCGCCAGCAGCTTGGTTGGACAGCGATACGAGCAGTACTTC
j_call: TRBJ2-7
v_call: TRBV5-1
d_call: -
clone_size: -

cdr3_aa: CAISENLIAALEQFF
cdr3_nt: TGTGCCATCAGTGAGAATCTTATAGCGGCCCTTGAGCAGTTCTTC
j_call: TRBJ2-1
v_call: TRBV10-3
d_call: -
clone_size: few

cdr3_aa: CASSTPVTGSGYEQYF
cdr3_nt: TGTGCCAGTAGTACCCCCGTGACAGGGTCTGGCTACGAGCAGTACTTC
j_call: TRBJ2-7
v_call: TRBV19
d_call: TRBD1
clone_size: once

cdr3_aa: CASSLGQGFRSPLHF
cdr3_nt: TGTGCCAGTAGCCTAGGACAGGGGTTTAGATCACCCCTCCACTTT
j_call: TRBJ1-6
v_call: TRBV19
d_call: TRBD1
clone_size: -

cdr3_aa: CASSLVGSGGRETQYF
cdr3_nt: TGCGCCAGCAGCTTGGTGGGCAGCGGGGGCAGGGAGACCCAGTACTTC
j_call: TRBJ2-5
v_call: TRBV5-1
d_call: TRBD2
clone_size: -

cdr3_aa: CASSLWGRGNQPQHF
cdr3_nt: TGTGCCAGCAGCTTGTGGGGGCGTGGGAATCAGCCCCAGCATTTT
j_call: TRBJ1-5
v_call: TRBV5-6
d_call: -
clone_size: -

cdr3_aa: CASSLYRGGDTEAFF
cdr3_nt: TGTGCCAGCAGCCTATACAGGGGAGGAGACACTGAAGCTTTCTTT
j_call: TRBJ1-1
v_call: TRBV11-1
d_call: TRBD1
clone_size: -

cdr3_aa: CASSWGQGHDAYF
cdr3_nt: TGCGCCAGCAGCTGGGGGCAGGGCCACGACGCATATTTT
j_call: TRBJ1-3
v_call: TRBV5-1
d_call: -
clone_size: -

cdr3_aa: CASSPSGGAIETQYF
cdr3_nt: TGTGCCAGCAGCCCTAGCGGGGGGGCCATTGAGACCCAGTACTTC
j_call: TRBJ2-5
v_call: TRBV6-4
d_call: TRBD2
clone_size: -

cdr3_aa: CASSFFRGANQPQHF
cdr3_nt: TGTGCCAGCAGCTTCTTTCGGGGGGCCAATCAGCCCCAGCATTTT
j_call: TRBJ1-5
v_call: TRBV5-8
d_call: -
clone_size: -

cdr3_aa: CASSLGWTSYTEAFF
cdr3_nt: TGCGCCAGCAGCTTGGGGTGGACTTCGTACACTGAAGCTTTCTTT
j_call: TRBJ1-1
v_call: TRBV5-1
d_call: -
clone_size: few

cdr3_aa: CASSLGGNEETQYF
cdr3_nt: TGTGCCAGCAGCTTGGGCGGGAACGAAGAGACCCAGTACTTC
j_call: TRBJ2-5
v_call: TRBV5-4
d_call: -
clone_size: -

cdr3_aa: CASRRGLAQPQHF
cdr3_nt: TGTGCCAGCAGGAGGGGGCTAGCTCAGCCCCAGCATTTT
j_call: TRBJ1-5
v_call: TRBV6-5
d_call: TRBD1
clone_size: -

cdr3_aa: CSARDIYGYTF
cdr3_nt: TGCAGTGCTAGAGATATCTATGGCTACACCTTC
j_call: TRBJ1-2
v_call: TRBV20-1
d_call: -
clone_size: -

cdr3_aa: CASSRGQGNSPLHF
cdr3_nt: TGTGCCAGCAGTCGGGGACAGGGGAATTCACCCCTCCACTTT
j_call: TRBJ1-6
v_call: TRBV6-5
d_call: TRBD1
clone_size: once

cdr3_aa: CASSSTIPEAFF
cdr3_nt: TGTGCCAGTAGTAGTACTATCCCTGAAGCTTTCTTT
j_call: TRBJ1-1
v_call: TRBV19
d_call: -
clone_size: -

cdr3_aa: CAISGFRDSPLHF
cdr3_nt: TGTGCCATCAGTGGGTTCCGGGATTCACCCCTCCACTTT
j_call: TRBJ1-6
v_call: TRBV10-3
d_call: -
clone_size: -

cdr3_aa: CASGFTGINYGYTF
cdr3_nt: TGTGCTAGTGGCTTCACAGGGATTAACTATGGCTACACCTTC
j_call: TRBJ1-2
v_call: TRBV12-5
d_call: -
clone_size: -